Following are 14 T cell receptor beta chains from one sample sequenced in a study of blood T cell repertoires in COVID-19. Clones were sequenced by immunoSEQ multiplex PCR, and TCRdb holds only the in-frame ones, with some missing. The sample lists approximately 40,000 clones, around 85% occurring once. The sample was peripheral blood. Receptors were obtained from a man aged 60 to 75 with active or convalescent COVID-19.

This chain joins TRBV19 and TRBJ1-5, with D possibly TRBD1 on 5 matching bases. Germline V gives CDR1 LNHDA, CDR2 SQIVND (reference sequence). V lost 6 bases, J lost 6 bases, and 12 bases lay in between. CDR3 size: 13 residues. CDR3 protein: CASSLTGAQPQHF. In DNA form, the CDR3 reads TGTGCCAGTAGCCTCACAGGAGCTCAGCCCCAGCATTTT.

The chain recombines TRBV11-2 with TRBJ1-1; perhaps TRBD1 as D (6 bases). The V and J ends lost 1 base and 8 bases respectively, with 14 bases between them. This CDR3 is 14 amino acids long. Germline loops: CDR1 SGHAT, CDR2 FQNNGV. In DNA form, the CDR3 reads TGTGCCAGCAGCTTAGGGCCCGGGGGGGCAGAAGCTTTCTTT. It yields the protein CASSLGPGGAEAFF.

As DNA, the CDR3 is TGCAGCGTTCATCCTAGCGGGGGCGATGGAGCCTACAATGAGCAGTTCTTC. Translated, it gives CSVHPSGGDGAYNEQFF. The gene calls are TRBV29-1 and TRBJ2-1; 10 nucleotides line up with TRBD2. The CDR3 is made up of 17 amino acids. J lost 2 bases, V lost 5 bases, and 12 bases had no gene match. Germline assignment: CDR1 SQVTM and CDR2 ANQGSEA.

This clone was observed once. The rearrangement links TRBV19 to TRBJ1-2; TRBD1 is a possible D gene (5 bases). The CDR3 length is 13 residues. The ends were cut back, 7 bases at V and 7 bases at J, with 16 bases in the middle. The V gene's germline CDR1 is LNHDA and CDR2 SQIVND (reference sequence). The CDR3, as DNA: TGTGCCAGTACCCCTGGGGGGAGAAGTGGCTACACCTTC. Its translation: CASTPGGRSGYTF.

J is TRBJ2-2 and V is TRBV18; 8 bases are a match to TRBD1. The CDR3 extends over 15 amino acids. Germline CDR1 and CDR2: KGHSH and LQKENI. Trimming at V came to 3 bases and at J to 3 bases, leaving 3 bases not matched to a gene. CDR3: CASSPGQGDTGELFF. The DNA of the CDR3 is TGTGCCAGCTCACCCGGACAGGGTGACACCGGGGAGCTGTTTTTT.

The CDR3 spells CAISKDREGQPQHF. The CDR3 nucleotides are TGTGCCATCAGTAAGGACAGGGAGGGACAGCCCCAGCATTTT. The gene calls are TRBV10-3 and TRBJ1-5, with TRBD1 matching 8 bases. The germline V gene encodes CDR1 ENHRY and CDR2 SYGVKD. V was clipped by 5 bases and J by 7 bases; unmatched bases: 7. CDR3 length: 14 residues.

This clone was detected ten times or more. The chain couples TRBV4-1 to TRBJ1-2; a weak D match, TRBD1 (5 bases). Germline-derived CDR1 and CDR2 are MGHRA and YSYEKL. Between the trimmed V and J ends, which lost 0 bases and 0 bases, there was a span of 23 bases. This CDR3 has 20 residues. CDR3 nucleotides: TGCGCCAGCAGCCAAGATCCGAGACACGGGGCGGGAAAAACTAACTATGGCTACACCTTC. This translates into CASSQDPRHGAGKTNYGYTF.

The CDR3 here is CASSLTDRNEKLFF. The CDR3 region has the DNA TGTGCCAGCAGCTTGACAGACAGGAATGAAAAACTGTTTTTT. The V call is TRBV5-6, the J call TRBJ1-4; possibly TRBD1 for D (6 bases). The CDR3 has 14 residues. Germline V gene sequence: CDR1 SGHDT, CDR2 YYEEEE. V dropped 1 base and J dropped 5 bases, with 9 bases sitting between them.

In nucleotides, the CDR3 is TGTGCCAGCAGTAGAACCGGGATGCCCCTCCACTTT. It is translated as CASSRTGMPLHF. This chain joins TRBV6-5 and TRBJ1-6; D remains ambiguous. V lost 5 bases, J lost 13 bases, and 12 bases lay in between. CDR3 length: 12 amino acids. The germline V gene has CDR1 MNHEY and CDR2 SVGAGI.

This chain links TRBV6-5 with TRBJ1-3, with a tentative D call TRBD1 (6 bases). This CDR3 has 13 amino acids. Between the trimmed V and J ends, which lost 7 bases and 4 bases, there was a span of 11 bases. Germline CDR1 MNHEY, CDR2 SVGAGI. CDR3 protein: CASNQGKGNTIYF. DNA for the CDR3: TGTGCCAGCAACCAGGGGAAGGGAAACACCATATATTTT.

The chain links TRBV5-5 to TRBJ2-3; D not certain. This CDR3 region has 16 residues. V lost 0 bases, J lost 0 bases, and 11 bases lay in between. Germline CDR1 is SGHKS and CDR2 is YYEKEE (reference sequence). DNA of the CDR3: TGTGCCAGCAGCTTGGCCAACTTACTCAGCACAGATACGCAGTATTTT. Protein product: CASSLANLLSTDTQYF.

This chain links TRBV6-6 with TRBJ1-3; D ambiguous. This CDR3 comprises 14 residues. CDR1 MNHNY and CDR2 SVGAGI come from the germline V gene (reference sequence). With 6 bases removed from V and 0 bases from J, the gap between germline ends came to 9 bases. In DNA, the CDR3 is TGTGCCAGCAGCCACCGGGACTCTGGAAACACCATATATTTT. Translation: CASSHRDSGNTIYF.

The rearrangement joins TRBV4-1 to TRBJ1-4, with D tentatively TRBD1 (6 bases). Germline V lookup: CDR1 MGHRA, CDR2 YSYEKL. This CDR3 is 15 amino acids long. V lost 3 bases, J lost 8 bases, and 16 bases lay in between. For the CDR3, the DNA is TGCGCCAGCAGCCAGGGCTCAGGGGTGGGGGAAAAACTGTTTTTT. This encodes CASSQGSGVGEKLFF.

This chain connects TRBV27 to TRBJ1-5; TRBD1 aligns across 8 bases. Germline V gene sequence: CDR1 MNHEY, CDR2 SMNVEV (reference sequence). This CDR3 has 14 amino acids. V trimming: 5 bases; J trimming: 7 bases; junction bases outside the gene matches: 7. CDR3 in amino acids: CASSPLPGGQPQHF. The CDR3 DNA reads TGTGCCAGCAGTCCTCTTCCAGGGGGCCAGCCCCAGCATTTT.